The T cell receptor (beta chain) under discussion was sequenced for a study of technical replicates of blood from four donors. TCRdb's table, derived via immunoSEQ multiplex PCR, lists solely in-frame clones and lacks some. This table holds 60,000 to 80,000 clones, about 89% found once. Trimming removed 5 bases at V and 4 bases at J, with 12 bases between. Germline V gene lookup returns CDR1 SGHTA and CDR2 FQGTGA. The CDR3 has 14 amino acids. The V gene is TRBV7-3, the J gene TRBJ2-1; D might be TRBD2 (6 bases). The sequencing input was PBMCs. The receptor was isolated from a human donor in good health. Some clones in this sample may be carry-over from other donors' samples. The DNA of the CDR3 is TGTGCCAGCAGCCCTGACGGGAGTTACAATGAGCAGTTCTTC. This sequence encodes CASSPDGSYNEQFF.